The 22 T cell receptor beta chains listed next were all sequenced from one sample in a study of T cell repertoires in cytomegalovirus infection. TCRdb independently ran MiXCR on the reads; one entry per CDR3 protein. Seen here are about 350,000 distinct CDR3 sequences, about 35% observed once, and the top ten hold around an eighth. These TCRs' antigens remain unknown. Sequencing used cultured PBMCs, obtained from culture after CMV antigen stimulation. These receptors originate from a human donor in good health (CMV status not recorded). Some clones in this sample may be carry-over from other donors' samples.

This sequence joins TRBV12-3 or TRBV12-4 and TRBJ2-3; D not certain. CDR3 length equals 14 residues. V was clipped by 3 bases and J by 2 bases, with 9 bases between them. CDR3 DNA: TGTGCCAGCAGTTTGGGCAGGATCACAGATACGCAGTATTTT. Protein sequence: CASSLGRITDTQYF.

This rearrangement joins TRBV6-5 to TRBJ2-3, with 7 bases that match TRBD2. The germline CDR1 and CDR2 sequences are MNHEY and SVGAGI. The CDR3 runs to 15 residues. Losses at the gene ends were 0 bases for V and 3 bases for J; bases not matched to a gene: 3. The CDR3 DNA reads TGTGCCAGCAGTTACTCCGAGCGGGAAACAGATACGCAGTATTTT. This codes for CASSYSERETDTQYF.

The chain combines TRBV24-1 with TRBJ2-2; 9 bases match TRBD1. Germline V gene lookup returns CDR1 KGHDR and CDR2 SFDVKD. V was clipped by 1 base and J by 6 bases; unmatched bases: 5. This CDR3 contains 16 residues. The CDR3 spells CATSDLRDRASGELFF. Here the CDR3 DNA reads TGTGCCACCAGTGATTTACGGGACAGGGCGTCCGGGGAGCTGTTTTTT.

There are many counts of this clonotype. The J gene is TRBJ1-2, the V gene TRBV19; 8 bases fit TRBD1. Germline assignment: CDR1 LNHDA and CDR2 SQIVND (reference sequence). The CDR3 covers 16 residues. J gave up 4 bases and V 5 bases, and 12 bases lay outside the gene matches. The CDR3 DNA follows: TGTGCCAGTAGTCCACAGGGGGTTAATGGGCGCTATGGCTACACCTTC. As protein: CASSPQGVNGRYGYTF.

This chain uses TRBV6-5 with TRBJ1-1; D is uncertain. V lost 5 bases to trimming and J lost 0 bases, with 7 bases between them. The germline gives CDR1 MNHEY, CDR2 SVGAGI. The CDR3 has 13 residues. Here the CDR3 reads CASSETVNTEAFF. The CDR3 DNA reads TGTGCCAGCAGTGAAACGGTGAACACTGAAGCTTTCTTT.

This clonotype was detected a few times. V is TRBV19 and J is TRBJ2-4; D remains unclear. This CDR3 has 11 residues. Germline loops: CDR1 LNHDA, CDR2 SQIVND (reference sequence). Trimming left V 10 bases short and J 9 bases short, with 13 bases between. The CDR3 coding sequence is TGTGCCACCAGAGGCCCTAGCATTCAGTACTTC. It codes for CATRGPSIQYF.

The rearrangement joins TRBV24-1 to TRBJ2-1; 9 bases line up with TRBD1. CDR1 is KGHDR, CDR2 SFDVKD, per germline. The V and J ends lost 10 bases and 2 bases, in that order; junction bases with no gene match: 8. This CDR3 has 15 amino acids. CDR3 loop: CATQSGQGTYNEQFF. The CDR3 DNA reads TGTGCCACTCAGTCAGGACAGGGGACCTACAATGAGCAGTTCTTC.

The chain joins TRBV20-1 to TRBJ2-3, with 7 bases aligning to TRBD2. The V segment lost 5 bases and the J segment 0 bases; nucleotides outside the gene matches: 11. CDR1 DFQATT and CDR2 SNEGSKA come from the germline V gene (reference sequence). This CDR3 contains 16 residues. This CDR3 reads CSASQSSGGSTDTQYF. The CDR3 DNA reads as TGCAGTGCTTCCCAAAGTTCGGGAGGAAGCACAGATACGCAGTATTTT.

The genes are TRBV6-6 and TRBJ2-2, with D unclear. Trimming left V 0 bases short and J 2 bases short, with 10 bases between. CDR1 and CDR2 from the germline V gene are MNHNY and SVGAGI (reference sequence). The CDR3 has 16 residues. CDR3 coding DNA: TGTGCCAGCAGTTACTCCGGTAGCAGCAACACCGGGGAGCTGTTTTTT. The encoded protein is CASSYSGSSNTGELFF.

The genes are TRBV20-1 and TRBJ2-7, with TRBD2 matching 10 bases. Germline CDR1 DFQATT, CDR2 SNEGSKA (reference sequence). This CDR3 is 15 amino acids long. Losses at the gene ends were 5 bases for V and 5 bases for J; bases not matched to a gene: 12. CDR3 sequence reads: CSAPVVRLAGHEQYF. CDR3 DNA sequence: TGCAGTGCTCCCGTCGTCCGACTAGCGGGTCACGAGCAGTACTTC.

This clonotype was observed many times. The chain joins TRBV28 to TRBJ2-7; the D gene is possibly TRBD1 (5 bases). The CDR3 sequence is 13 residues long. Trimming took off 2 bases at V and 3 bases at J, with 8 bases between the two ends. Germline V gene sequence: CDR1 MDHEN, CDR2 SYDVKM. In DNA form, the CDR3 reads TGTGCCAGCAGTTTACTAGACAGCTACGAGCAGTACTTC. This encodes CASSLLDSYEQYF.

This clonotype was observed at least ten times. V is TRBV7-2 and J is TRBJ2-7, with D unclear. CDR1 and CDR2 (germline): SGHTA, FQGNSA. The CDR3 loop spans 15 amino acids. Deletions cut 5 bases from V and 2 bases from J, with 16 bases between. This chain's CDR3 is CASSPAYGGPYEQYF. CDR3 in DNA: TGTGCCAGCAGCCCGGCGTATGGCGGACCCTACGAGCAGTACTTC.

V and J are TRBV29-1 and TRBJ1-1; 8 nucleotides match TRBD1. The V gene end was trimmed by 8 bases and the J gene end by 4 bases; junction bases not matched to a gene: 3. CDR3 length equals 11 residues. From germline, CDR1 is SQVTM and CDR2 ANQGSEA. The CDR3 DNA reads TGCAGCACGACAGGGGCCACTGAAGCTTTCTTT. Amino acid sequence: CSTTGATEAFF. The complete variable domain, with remaining parts taken from reference TRBV29-1 and TRBJ1-1, reads SAVISQKPSRDICQRGTSLTIQCQVDSQVTMMFWYRQQPGQSLTLIATANQGSEATYESGFVIDKFPISRPNLTFSTLTVSNMSPEDSSIYLCSTTGATEAFFGQGTRLTVV.

There are a few counts of this clonotype. This rearrangement joins TRBV7-9 to TRBJ1-1; TRBD1 agrees at 8 bases. The V gene's germline CDR1 is SEHNR and CDR2 FQNEAQ (reference sequence). This CDR3 is 16 amino acids long. J was trimmed by 3 bases and V by 2 bases; bases with no gene match: 8. Here the CDR3 DNA reads TGTGCCAGCAGCTTACAAGCCGGACAGGGCCACACTGAAGCTTTCTTT. This encodes CASSLQAGQGHTEAFF.

Points on this clonotype: Compared with germline, one end of the junction differs, possibly owing to a read error. The chain has TRBV12-3 or TRBV12-4 and TRBJ1-5; no reliable D call. This CDR3 region has 13 residues. Written as DNA, the CDR3 is TGTGCCAGCAGAGGTCAGGCTAATCGGCCCCAGCATTTT. Translating gives CASRGQANRPQHF.

V is TRBV6-1 and J is TRBJ2-1, with D perhaps TRBD1 (5 bases). CDR3 size: 14 residues. Germline V lookup: CDR1 MNHNS, CDR2 SASEGT. V was trimmed by 5 bases and J by 9 bases, leaving 17 bases between them. The CDR3 region has the DNA TGTGCCAGCAGTTATTTGGGCAGGGTGGCTGAGCAGTTCTTC. This sequence encodes CASSYLGRVAEQFF.

This rearrangement joins TRBV11-3 to TRBJ1-3; unclear D gene. Deletions cut 3 bases from V and 4 bases from J, with 7 bases between. Germline CDR1 SGHNT, CDR2 YENEEA. This CDR3 spans 13 amino acids. The CDR3 spells CASSFLQGNTIYF. CDR3 in DNA: TGTGCCAGCAGCTTCCTACAGGGAAACACCATATATTTT.

The chain links TRBV6-1 to TRBJ2-5; D unclear. The CDR3 consists of 14 residues. Germline V CDR1 and CDR2: MNHNS, SASEGT. V dropped 5 bases and J dropped 2 bases, with 12 bases sitting between them. The CDR3 nucleotides are TGTGCCAGCAGTTATATAGGACGGCAAGAGACCCAGTACTTC. Its translation is CASSYIGRQETQYF.

This clonotype was seen a few times. The rearrangement links TRBV4-3 to TRBJ2-3; TRBD2 matches 14 bases. CDR3 length: 17 amino acids. Per germline, CDR1 LGHNA and CDR2 YSLEER. The V gene end was trimmed by 3 bases and the J gene end by 4 bases; junction bases not matched to a gene: 6. The CDR3 region has the DNA TGCGCCAGCAGCCAGGGGACTAGCGGGAGATCCCCAGATACGCAGTATTTT. It codes for CASSQGTSGRSPDTQYF.

This clonotype was observed a few times. The V gene is TRBV6-2 or TRBV6-3, the J gene TRBJ1-1, with D possibly matching TRBD1 (5 bases). The CDR3 sequence is 13 residues long. Trimming removed 7 bases from V and 1 base from J, with 10 bases in between. In germline, CDR1 is MNHEY, CDR2 SVGEGT. DNA for the CDR3: TGTGCCAGCACGGAGCAGGGGAACACTGAAGCTTTCTTT. Translated, it gives CASTEQGNTEAFF.

This clonotype was detected many times. CDR3 sequence (DNA): TGTGCCAGCAGCTTGGTCTATAGGAACCGACACAATGAGCAGTTCTTC. Translating it yields CASSLVYRNRHNEQFF. The chain employs TRBV5-6 and TRBJ2-1; D uncertain. V shed 0 bases and J shed 5 bases, with 15 bases lying between them. This CDR3 is built from 16 residues. CDR1 SGHDT and CDR2 YYEEEE come from the germline V gene.

This clonotype was seen many times. The rearrangement joins TRBV7-2 to TRBJ2-3, with D possibly TRBD2 on 6 matching bases. The CDR3 runs 15 residues. Trimming shortened V by 1 base and J by 2 bases, and 10 bases separated the two germline ends. In germline, CDR1 is SGHTA, CDR2 FQGNSA. The CDR3 loop is CASSLGAGYTDTQYF. DNA for the CDR3: TGTGCCAGCAGCTTAGGGGCGGGATACACAGATACGCAGTATTTT.